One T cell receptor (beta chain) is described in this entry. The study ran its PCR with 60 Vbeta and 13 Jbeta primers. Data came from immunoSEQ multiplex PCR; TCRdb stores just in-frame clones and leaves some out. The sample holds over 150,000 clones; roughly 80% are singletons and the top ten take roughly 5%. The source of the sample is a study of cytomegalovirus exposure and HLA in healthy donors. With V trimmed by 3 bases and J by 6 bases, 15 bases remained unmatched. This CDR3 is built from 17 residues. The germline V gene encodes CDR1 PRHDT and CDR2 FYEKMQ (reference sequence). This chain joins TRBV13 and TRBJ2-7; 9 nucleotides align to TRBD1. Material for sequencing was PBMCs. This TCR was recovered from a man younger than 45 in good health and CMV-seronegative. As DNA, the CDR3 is TGTGCCAGCAGCTTTGGAGGGAGGGGACAGGGAGGTACCGAGCAGTACTTC. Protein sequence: CASSFGGRGQGGTEQYF.